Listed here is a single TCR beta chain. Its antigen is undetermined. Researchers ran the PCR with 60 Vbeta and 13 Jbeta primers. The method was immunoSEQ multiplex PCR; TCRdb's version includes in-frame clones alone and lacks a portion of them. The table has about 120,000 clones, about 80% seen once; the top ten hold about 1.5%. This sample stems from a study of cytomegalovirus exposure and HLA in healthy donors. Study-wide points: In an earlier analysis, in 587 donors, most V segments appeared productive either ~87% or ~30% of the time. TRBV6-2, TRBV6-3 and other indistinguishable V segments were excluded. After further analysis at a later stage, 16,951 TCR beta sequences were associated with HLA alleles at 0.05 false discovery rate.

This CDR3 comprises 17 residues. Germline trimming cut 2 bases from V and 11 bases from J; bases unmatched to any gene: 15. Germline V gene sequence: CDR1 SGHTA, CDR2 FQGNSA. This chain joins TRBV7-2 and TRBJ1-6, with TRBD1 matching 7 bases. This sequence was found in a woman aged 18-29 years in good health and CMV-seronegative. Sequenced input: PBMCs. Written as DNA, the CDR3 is TGTGCCAGCAGCTTAATCGAGGGGGCCCTTTCACGGGCACCCCTCCACTTT. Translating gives CASSLIEGALSRAPLHF.